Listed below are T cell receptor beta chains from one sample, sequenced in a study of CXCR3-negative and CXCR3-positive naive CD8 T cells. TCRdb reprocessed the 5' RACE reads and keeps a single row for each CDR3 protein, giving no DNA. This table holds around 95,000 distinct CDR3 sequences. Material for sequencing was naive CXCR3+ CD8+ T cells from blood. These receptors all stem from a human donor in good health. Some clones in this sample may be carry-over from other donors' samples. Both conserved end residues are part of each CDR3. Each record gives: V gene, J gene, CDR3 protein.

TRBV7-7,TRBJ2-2,CASSMGQGAYTGELFF
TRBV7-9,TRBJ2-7,CASSSGLAGFEQFF
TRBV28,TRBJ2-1,CASSSTASSSYNEQFF
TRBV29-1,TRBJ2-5,CSVEDEELASQETQYF
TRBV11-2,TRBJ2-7,CASTYGGSMAYEQYF
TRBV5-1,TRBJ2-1,CASSLEASGAPYNEQFF
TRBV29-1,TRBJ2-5,CSVDWQQETQYF
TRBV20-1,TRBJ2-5,CSARDPLAGPTVETQYF
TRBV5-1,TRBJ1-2,CASSTGGIGGYTF
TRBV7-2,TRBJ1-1,CAGSLGRTGLMNTEAFF
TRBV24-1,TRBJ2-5,CATRGTAPGETQYF
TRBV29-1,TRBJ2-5,CSVEEETPTQYF
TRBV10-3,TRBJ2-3,CAISEPGAGAHDTQYF
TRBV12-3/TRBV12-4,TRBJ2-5,CASTPEEYQETQYF
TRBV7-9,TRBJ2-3,CASRDTERYHQYF
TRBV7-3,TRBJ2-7,CASSSSADSYEQYF
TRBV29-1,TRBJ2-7,CSVESPSSYEQYF
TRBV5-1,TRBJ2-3,CASSPSGGLTDTQYF
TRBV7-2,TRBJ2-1,CASSFSLAGEGNEQFF
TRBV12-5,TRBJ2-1,CASGLLGGYNEQFF
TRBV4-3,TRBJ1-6,CASSQALGERYGSPLHF
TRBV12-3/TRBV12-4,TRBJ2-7,CASPKVRGRTPDEQYF
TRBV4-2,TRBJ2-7,CASSQELSGTYEQYF
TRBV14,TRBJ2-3,CASSQDRNTDTQYF
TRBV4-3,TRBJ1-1,CASSQERGRRMNTEAFF
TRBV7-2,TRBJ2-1,CASSSVRQRGGINEQFF